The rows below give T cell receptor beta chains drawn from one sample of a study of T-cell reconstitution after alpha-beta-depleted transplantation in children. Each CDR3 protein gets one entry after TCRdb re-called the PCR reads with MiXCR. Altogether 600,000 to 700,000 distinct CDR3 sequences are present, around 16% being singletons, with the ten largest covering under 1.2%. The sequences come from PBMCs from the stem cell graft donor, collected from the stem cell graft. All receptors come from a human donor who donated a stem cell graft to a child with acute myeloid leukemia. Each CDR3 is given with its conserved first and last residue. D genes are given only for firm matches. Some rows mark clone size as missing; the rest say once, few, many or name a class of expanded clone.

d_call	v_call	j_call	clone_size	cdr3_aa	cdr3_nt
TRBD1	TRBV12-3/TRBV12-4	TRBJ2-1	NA	CASSPDREDYNEQFF	TGTGCCAGCAGCCCTGACAGGGAAGACTACAATGAGCAGTTCTTC
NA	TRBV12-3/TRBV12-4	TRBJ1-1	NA	CASSYRVATEAFF	TGTGCCAGCAGCTATAGGGTCGCCACTGAAGCTTTCTTT
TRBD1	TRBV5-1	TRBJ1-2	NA	CASSLEGGVSGYTF	TGCGCCAGCAGCTTGGAAGGGGGCGTCAGCGGCTACACCTTC
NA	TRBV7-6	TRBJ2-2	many	CASSLLGSGELFF	TGTGCCAGCAGCTTATTGGGGTCCGGGGAGCTGTTTTTT
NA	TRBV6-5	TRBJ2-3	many	CASSTFQGTDTQYF	TGTGCCAGCAGTACGTTCCAGGGAACAGATACGCAGTATTTT
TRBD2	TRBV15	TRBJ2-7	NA	CATSRDGLVSYEQYF	TGTGCCACCAGCAGAGATGGACTAGTAAGCTACGAGCAGTACTTC
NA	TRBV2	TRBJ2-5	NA	CASITTGGRRETQYF	TGTGCCAGCATTACGACAGGCGGTAGGCGAGAGACCCAGTACTTC
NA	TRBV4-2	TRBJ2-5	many	CASSQVITGGVQQETQYF	TGTGCCAGCAGCCAAGTTATCACAGGCGGGGTCCAACAAGAGACCCAGTACTTC
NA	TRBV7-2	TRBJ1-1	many	CASSLFKAGRNTEAFF	TGTGCCAGCAGCTTATTTAAGGCAGGACGGAACACTGAAGCTTTCTTT
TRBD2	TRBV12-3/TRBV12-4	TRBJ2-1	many	CASKFGGGGAGNEQFF	TGTGCCAGCAAATTCGGAGGCGGGGGGGCTGGCAATGAGCAGTTCTTC
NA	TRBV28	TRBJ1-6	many	CASSPRRESGSPLHF	TGTGCCAGCAGTCCACGACGGGAATCGGGTTCACCCCTCCACTTT
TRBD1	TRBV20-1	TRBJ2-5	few	CSARDRGTGGGETQYF	TGCAGTGCTAGAGATCGGGGGACAGGGGGCGGAGAGACCCAGTACTTC
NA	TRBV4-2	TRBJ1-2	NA	CASGPGLTRGYTF	TGTGCCAGCGGCCCCGGGCTAACGAGAGGCTACACCTTC
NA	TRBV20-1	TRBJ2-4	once	CCARDPLAKNIQYF	TGCTGTGCTAGAGATCCGCTAGCCAAAAACATTCAGTACTTC
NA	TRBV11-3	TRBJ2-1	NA	CASSPRGGTNEQFF	TGTGCCAGCAGCCCGAGGGGCGGCACCAATGAGCAGTTCTTC
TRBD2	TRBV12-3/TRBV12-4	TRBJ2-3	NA	CASDSGGGTDTQYF	TGTGCCTCAGACTCGGGGGGGGGCACAGATACGCAGTATTTT
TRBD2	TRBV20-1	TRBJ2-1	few	CSASTLAGPYNEQFF	TGCAGTGCCTCTACACTAGCGGGACCTTACAATGAGCAGTTCTTC
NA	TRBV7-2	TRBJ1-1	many	CASSLAGRGNTEAFF	TGTGCCAGCAGCTTAGCGGGCAGGGGGAACACTGAAGCTTTCTTT
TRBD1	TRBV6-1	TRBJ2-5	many	CASSASVPGTAQETQYF	TGTGCCAGCAGTGCTAGTGTCCCCGGGACAGCTCAAGAGACCCAGTACTTC
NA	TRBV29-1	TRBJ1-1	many	CSVARDRDDEAFF	TGCAGCGTTGCTAGGGACCGAGACGATGAAGCTTTCTTT
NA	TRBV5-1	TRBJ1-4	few	CASSLDPAAEKLFF	TGCGCCAGCAGCTTGGATCCGGCGGCCGAAAAACTGTTTTTT
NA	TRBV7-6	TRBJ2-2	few	CASSLLRTRTVGTGELFF	TGTGCCAGCAGCTTACTCCGGACCAGAACAGTAGGAACCGGGGAGCTGTTTTTT
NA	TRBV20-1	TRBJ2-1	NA	CSANDGFGEQFF	TGCAGTGCTAATGACGGTTTCGGTGAGCAGTTCTTC
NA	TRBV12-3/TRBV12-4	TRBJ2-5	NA	CASGTIQETQYF	TGTGCCAGCGGGACAATCCAAGAGACCCAGTACTTC
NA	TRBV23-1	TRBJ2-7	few	CASSRDEQYF	TGCGCCAGCAGTCGAGACGAGCAGTACTTC
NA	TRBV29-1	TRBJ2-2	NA	CSVARGGNTGELFF	TGCAGCGTCGCCAGAGGGGGGAACACCGGGGAGCTGTTTTTT
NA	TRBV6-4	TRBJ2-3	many	CASSQTELDTQYF	TGTGCCAGCAGCCAGACAGAGTTGGATACGCAGTATTTT
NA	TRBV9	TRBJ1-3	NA	CASSAAWGNTIYF	TGTGCCAGCAGCGCAGCATGGGGAAACACCATATATTTT
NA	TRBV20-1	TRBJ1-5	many	CSATGLNQPQHF	TGCAGTGCCACAGGGCTCAATCAGCCCCAGCATTTT
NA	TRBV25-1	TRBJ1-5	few	CASSESSQVNQPQHF	TGTGCCAGCAGTGAAAGCTCGCAGGTCAATCAGCCCCAGCATTTT
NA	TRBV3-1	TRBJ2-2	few	CASSLSYPGELFF	TGTGCCAGCAGCCTCTCCTACCCCGGGGAGCTGTTTTTT
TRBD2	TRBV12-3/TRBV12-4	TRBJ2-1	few	CASRPSGGAWNEQFF	TGTGCCAGCAGACCTAGCGGGGGGGCATGGAATGAGCAGTTCTTC
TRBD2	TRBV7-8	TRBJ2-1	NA	CASRLISGGADEQFF	TGTGCCAGCAGGCTCATTAGCGGGGGGGCGGATGAGCAGTTCTTC
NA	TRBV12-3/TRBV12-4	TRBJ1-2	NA	CASRLTYGYTF	TGTGCCAGCAGGCTGACGTATGGCTACACCTTC
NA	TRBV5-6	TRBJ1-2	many	CASSLGLSRGYTF	TGTGCCAGCAGCTTGGGCCTCAGCAGGGGCTACACCTTC
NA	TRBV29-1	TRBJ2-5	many	CSVQQRNQETQYF	TGCAGCGTCCAACAGCGGAACCAAGAGACCCAGTACTTC
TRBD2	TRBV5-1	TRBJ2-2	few	CASSLAGVNTGELFF	TGTGCCAGCAGCTTAGCGGGGGTGAACACCGGGGAGCTGTTTTTT
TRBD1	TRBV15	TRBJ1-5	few	CATSPSPDRDNQPQHF	TGTGCCACCAGCCCCTCCCCTGACAGGGACAATCAGCCCCAGCATTTT
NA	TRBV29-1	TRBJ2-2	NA	CSVEDTKNTGELFF	TGCAGCGTTGAAGACACAAAAAACACCGGGGAGCTGTTTTTT
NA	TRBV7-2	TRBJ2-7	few	CASSLVGKGSEQYF	TGTGCCAGCAGCTTAGTAGGGAAGGGTAGCGAGCAGTACTTC
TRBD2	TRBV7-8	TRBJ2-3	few	CASSWGGSGDTQYF	TGTGCCAGCAGCTGGGGGGGTAGCGGGGATACGCAGTATTTT
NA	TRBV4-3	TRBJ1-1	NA	CASSPQPNQNTEAFF	TGCGCCAGCAGCCCCCAACCGAACCAGAACACTGAAGCTTTCTTT
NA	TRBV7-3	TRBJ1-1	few	CASKVEGGGTEAFF	TGTGCCAGCAAGGTAGAGGGCGGGGGCACTGAAGCTTTCTTT
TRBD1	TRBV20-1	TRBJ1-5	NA	CSARVEGQGANQPQHF	TGCAGTGCTAGAGTGGAGGGACAGGGGGCGAATCAGCCCCAGCATTTT
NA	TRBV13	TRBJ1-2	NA	CASSFQVNYGYTF	TGTGCCAGCAGCTTTCAGGTCAACTATGGCTACACCTTC
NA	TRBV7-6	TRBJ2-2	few	CASSLGPWTRGTGELFF	TGTGCCAGCAGCTTAGGCCCCTGGACACGCGGGACCGGGGAGCTGTTTTTT
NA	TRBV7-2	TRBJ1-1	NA	CASSLVVGLNTEAFF	TGTGCCAGCAGCTTAGTCGTCGGGTTGAACACTGAAGCTTTCTTT
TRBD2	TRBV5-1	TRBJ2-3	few	CASSLRHSGGTEGDTQYF	TGCGCCAGCAGCTTGCGACACAGCGGGGGGACCGAGGGAGATACGCAGTATTTT
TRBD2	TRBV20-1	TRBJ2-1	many	CSARPGLAAHNEQFF	TGCAGTGCTAGACCGGGACTAGCGGCACATAATGAGCAGTTCTTC
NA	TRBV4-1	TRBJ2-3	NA	CASSQAGVSADTQYF	TGCGCCAGCAGCCAGGCAGGGGTTAGCGCAGATACGCAGTATTTT
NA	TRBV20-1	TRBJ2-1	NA	CSARGPGRWYNEQFF	TGCAGTGCCCGAGGGCCGGGACGGTGGTACAATGAGCAGTTCTTC
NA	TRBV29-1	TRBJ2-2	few	CSVDWQSTGELFF	TGCAGCGTTGATTGGCAGTCCACCGGGGAGCTGTTTTTT
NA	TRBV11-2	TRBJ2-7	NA	CASSLEGHSAYEQYF	TGTGCCAGCAGCTTAGAAGGGCACTCTGCCTACGAGCAGTACTTC
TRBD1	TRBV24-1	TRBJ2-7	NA	CATSDRTGGPSYEQYF	TGTGCCACCAGTGACCGGACAGGGGGTCCCTCCTACGAGCAGTACTTC
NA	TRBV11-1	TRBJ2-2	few	CASSLVYSGELFF	TGTGCCAGCAGCTTAGTCTACTCCGGGGAGCTGTTTTTT